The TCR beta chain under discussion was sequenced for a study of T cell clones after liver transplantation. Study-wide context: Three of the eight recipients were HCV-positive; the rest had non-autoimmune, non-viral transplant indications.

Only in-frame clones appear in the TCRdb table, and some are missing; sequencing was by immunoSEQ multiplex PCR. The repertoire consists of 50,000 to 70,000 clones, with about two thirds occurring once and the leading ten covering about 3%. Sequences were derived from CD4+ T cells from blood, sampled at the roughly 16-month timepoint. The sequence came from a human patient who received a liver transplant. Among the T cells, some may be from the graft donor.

The CDR3 region is CASNSGPGSGANVLTF. The CDR3 region has the DNA TGTGCCAGCAACAGTGGACCAGGGTCTGGGGCCAACGTCCTGACTTTC. V and J are TRBV21-1 and TRBJ2-6; the D call of TRBD1 is as the table states it, not checked on the DNA. TRBV21-1 is assigned pseudogene status. The CDR3 runs to 16 residues.